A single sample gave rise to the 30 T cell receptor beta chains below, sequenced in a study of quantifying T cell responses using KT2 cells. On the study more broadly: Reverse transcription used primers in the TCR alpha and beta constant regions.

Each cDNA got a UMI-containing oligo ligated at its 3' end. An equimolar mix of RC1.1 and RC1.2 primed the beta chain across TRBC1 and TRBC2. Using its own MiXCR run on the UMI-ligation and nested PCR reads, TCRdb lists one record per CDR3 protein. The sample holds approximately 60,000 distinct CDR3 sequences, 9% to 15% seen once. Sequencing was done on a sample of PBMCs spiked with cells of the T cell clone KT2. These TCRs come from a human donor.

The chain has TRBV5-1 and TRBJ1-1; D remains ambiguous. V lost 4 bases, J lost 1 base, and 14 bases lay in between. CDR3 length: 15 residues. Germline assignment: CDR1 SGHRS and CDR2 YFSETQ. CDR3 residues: CASSMQRSSNTEAFF. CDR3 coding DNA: TGCGCCAGCAGCATGCAAAGGTCCTCGAACACTGAAGCTTTCTTT.

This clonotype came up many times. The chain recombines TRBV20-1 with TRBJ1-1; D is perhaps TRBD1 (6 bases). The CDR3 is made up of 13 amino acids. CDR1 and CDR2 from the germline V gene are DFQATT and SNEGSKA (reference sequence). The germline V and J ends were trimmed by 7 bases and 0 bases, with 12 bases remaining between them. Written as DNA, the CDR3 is TGCAGTGTAGGGGGGACCATGAACACTGAAGCTTTCTTT. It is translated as CSVGGTMNTEAFF.

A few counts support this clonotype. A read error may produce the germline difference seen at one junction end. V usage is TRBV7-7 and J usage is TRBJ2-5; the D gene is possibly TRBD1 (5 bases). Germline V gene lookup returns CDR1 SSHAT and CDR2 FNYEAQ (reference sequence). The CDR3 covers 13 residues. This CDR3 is CASSLTSDTNQYF. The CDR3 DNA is TGTGCTAGCAGCTTAACGTCGGACACTAACCAGTACTTC.

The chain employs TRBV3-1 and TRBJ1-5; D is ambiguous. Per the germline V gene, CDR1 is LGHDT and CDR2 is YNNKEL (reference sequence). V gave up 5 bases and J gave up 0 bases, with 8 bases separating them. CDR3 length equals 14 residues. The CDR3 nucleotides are TGTGCCAGCAGCGCTCGTAATAGCAATCAGCCCCAGCATTTT. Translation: CASSARNSNQPQHF.

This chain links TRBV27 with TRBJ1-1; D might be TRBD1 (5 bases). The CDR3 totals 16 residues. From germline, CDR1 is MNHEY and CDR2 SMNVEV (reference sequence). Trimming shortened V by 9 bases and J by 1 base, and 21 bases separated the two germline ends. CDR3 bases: TGTGCCAGTTGGGGGGGGACTAGGGCTTGGAACACTGAAGCTTTCTTT. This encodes CASWGGTRAWNTEAFF.

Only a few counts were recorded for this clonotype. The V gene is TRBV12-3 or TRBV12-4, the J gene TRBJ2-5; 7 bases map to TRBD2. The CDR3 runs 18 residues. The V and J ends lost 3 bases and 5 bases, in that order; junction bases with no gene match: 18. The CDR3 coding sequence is TGTGCCAGCAGTTTCCTTCGACTAGCCCCACAAACCTGGGAGACCCAGTACTTC. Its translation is CASSFLRLAPQTWETQYF.

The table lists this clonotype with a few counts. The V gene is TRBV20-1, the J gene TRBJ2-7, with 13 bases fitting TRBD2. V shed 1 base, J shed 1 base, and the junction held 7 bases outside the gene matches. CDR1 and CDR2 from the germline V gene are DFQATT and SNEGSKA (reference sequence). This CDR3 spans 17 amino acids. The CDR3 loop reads CSARGLAGGFSSYEQYF. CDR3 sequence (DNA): TGCAGTGCTAGAGGACTAGCGGGGGGTTTTAGTTCCTACGAGCAGTACTTC.

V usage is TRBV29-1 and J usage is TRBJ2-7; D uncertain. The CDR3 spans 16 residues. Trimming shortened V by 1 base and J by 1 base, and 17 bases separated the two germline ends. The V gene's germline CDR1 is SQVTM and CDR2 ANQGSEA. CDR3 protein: CSVEGLSTSRSYEQYF. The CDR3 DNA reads TGCAGCGTTGAAGGACTCTCAACTTCGCGGTCCTACGAGCAGTACTTC.

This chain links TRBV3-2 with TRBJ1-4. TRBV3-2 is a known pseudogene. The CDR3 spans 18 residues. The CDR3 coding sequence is TGTGCCAGCAGCCAAGTTGAGGAAAAGGATGCAACTAATGAAAAACTGTTTTTT. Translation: CASSQVEEKDATNEKLFF.

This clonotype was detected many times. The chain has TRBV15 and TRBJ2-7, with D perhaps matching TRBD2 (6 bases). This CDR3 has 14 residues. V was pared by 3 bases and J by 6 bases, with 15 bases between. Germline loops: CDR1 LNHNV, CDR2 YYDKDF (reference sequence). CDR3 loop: CATSRGDSRGEQYF. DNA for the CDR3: TGTGCCACCAGCAGGGGGGACTCCCGGGGCGAGCAGTACTTC.

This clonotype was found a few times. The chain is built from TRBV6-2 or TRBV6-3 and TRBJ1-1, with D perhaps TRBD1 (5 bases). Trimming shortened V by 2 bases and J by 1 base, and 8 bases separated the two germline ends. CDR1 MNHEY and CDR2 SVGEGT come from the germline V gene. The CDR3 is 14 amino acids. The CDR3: CASSYGGENTEAFF. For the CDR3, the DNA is TGTGCCAGCAGTTACGGAGGGGAGAACACTGAAGCTTTCTTT.

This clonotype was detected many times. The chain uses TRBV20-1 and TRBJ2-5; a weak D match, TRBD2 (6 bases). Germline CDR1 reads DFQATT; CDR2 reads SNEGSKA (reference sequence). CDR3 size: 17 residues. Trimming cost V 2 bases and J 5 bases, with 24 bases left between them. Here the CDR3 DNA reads TGCAGTGCTAGATATACCCTTCAACCGGGACTTACTGAGACCCAGTACTTC. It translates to CSARYTLQPGLTETQYF.

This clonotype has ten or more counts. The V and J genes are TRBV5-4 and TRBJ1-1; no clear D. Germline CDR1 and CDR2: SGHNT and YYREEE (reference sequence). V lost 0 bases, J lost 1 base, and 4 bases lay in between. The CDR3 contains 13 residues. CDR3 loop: CASSLGPNTEAFF. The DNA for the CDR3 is TGTGCCAGCAGCTTGGGGCCGAACACTGAAGCTTTCTTT. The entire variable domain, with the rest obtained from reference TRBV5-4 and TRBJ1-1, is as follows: ETGVTQSPTHLIKTRGQQVTLRCSSQSGHNTVSWYQQALGQGPQFIFQYYREEENGRGNFPPRFSGLQFPNYSSELNVNALELDDSALYLCASSLGPNTEAFFGQGTRLTVV.

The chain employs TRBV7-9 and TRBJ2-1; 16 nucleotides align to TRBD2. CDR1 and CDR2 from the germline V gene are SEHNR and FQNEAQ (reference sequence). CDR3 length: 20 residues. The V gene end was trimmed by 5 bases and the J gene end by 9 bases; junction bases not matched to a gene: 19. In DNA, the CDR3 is TGTGCCAGCAGCGTAAAGACCGGGACTAGCGGGAGGGATACCCTCGCTGAGCAGTTCTTC. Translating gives CASSVKTGTSGRDTLAEQFF.

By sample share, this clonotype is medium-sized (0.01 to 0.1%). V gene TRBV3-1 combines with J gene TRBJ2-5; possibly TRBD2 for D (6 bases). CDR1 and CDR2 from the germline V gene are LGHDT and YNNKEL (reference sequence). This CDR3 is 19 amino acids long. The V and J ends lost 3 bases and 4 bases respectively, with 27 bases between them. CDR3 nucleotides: TGTGCCAGCAGCCACCACTGGGGGGAGGAGGAAAATATCCCAGAGACCCAGTACTTC. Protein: CASSHHWGEEENIPETQYF.

The CDR3 DNA reads as TGTGCCAGCAACCCTCCGGGACTAGCGGAAATAAACACCGGGGAGCTGTTTTTT. Translation gives CASNPPGLAEINTGELFF. V is TRBV6-1 and J is TRBJ2-2; TRBD2 matches at 11 bases. V trimming: 7 bases; J trimming: 2 bases; junction bases outside the gene matches: 12. The CDR3 length is 18 residues. Germline assignment: CDR1 MNHNS and CDR2 SASEGT.

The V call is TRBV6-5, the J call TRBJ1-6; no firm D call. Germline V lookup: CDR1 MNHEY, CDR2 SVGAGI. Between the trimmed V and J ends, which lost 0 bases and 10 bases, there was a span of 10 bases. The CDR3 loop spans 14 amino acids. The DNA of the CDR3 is TGTGCCAGCAGTTACTCAACAAAAACCTCACCCCTCCACTTT. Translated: CASSYSTKTSPLHF.

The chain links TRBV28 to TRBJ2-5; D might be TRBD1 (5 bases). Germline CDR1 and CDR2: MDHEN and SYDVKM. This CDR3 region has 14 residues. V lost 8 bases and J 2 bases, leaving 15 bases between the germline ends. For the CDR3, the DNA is TGTGCCAGCTATGGTGCTCGACAGCAAGAGACCCAGTACTTC. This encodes CASYGARQQETQYF.

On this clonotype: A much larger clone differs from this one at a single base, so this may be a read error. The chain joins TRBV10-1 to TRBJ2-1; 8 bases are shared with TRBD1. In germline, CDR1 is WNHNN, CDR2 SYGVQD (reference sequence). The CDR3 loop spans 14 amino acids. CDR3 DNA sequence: TGCGCCAGCAGTGGCTCAGGGGGCTTCAATCAGCAGTTCTTC. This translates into CASSGSGGFNQQFF.

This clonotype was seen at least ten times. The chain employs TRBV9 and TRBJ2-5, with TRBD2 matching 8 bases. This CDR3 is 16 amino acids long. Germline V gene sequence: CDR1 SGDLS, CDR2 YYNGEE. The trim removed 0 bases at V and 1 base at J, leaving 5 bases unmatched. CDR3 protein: CASSVGSGGPQETQYF. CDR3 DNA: TGTGCCAGCAGCGTAGGGTCGGGGGGGCCCCAAGAGACCCAGTACTTC.

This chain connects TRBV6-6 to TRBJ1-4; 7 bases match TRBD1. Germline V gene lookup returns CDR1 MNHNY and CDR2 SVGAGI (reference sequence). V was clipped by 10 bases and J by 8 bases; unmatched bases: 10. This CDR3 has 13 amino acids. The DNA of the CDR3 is TGTGCCACCACGGACAGGAGGGGAGAAAAACTGTTTTTT. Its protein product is CATTDRRGEKLFF.

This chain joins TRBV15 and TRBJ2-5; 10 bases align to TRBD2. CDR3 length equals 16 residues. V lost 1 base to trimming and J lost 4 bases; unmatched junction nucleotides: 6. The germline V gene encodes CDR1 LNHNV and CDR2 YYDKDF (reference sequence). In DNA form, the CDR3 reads TGTGCCACCAGCAGAGTAGCGGGGGGCGGGATAGAGACCCAGTACTTC. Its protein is CATSRVAGGGIETQYF. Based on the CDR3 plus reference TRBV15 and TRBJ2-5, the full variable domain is DAMVIQNPRYQVTQFGKPVTLSCSQTLNHNVMYWYQQKSSQAPKLLFHYYDKDFNNEADTPDNFQSRRPNTSFCFLDIRSPGLGDTAMYLCATSRVAGGGIETQYFGPGTRLLVL.

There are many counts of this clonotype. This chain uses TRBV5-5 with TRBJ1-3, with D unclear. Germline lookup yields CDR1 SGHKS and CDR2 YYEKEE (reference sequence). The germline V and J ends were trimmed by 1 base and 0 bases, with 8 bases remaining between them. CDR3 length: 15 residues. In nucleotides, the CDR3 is TGTGCCAGCAGCTTGCGGCTGACCTCTGGAAACACCATATATTTT. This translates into CASSLRLTSGNTIYF.

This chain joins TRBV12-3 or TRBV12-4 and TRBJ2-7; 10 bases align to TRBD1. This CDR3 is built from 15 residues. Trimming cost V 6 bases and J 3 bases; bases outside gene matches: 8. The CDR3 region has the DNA TGTGCCAGCAGCCCCCGGACAGGGGGTAACTACGAGCAGTACTTC. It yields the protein CASSPRTGGNYEQYF.

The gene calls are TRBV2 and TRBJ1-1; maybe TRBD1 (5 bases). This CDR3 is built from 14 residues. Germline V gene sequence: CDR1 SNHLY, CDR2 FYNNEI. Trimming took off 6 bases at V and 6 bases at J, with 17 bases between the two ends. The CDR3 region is CASRGDLNDAEAFF. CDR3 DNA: TGTGCCAGCAGGGGGGACTTAAACGATGCTGAAGCTTTCTTT. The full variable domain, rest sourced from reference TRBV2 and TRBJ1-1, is EPEVTQTPSHQVTQMGQEVILRCVPISNHLYFYWYRQILGQKVEFLVSFYNNEISEKSEIFDDQFSVERPDGSNFTLKIRSTKLEDSAMYFCASRGDLNDAEAFFGQGTRLTVV.

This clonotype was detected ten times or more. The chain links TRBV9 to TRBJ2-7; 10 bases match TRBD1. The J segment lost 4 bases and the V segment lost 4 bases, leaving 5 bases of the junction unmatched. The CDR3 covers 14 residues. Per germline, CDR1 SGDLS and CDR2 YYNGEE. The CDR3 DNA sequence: TGTGCCAGCAGCACCCGGACAGGGGGATACGAGCAGTACTTC. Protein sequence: CASSTRTGGYEQYF.

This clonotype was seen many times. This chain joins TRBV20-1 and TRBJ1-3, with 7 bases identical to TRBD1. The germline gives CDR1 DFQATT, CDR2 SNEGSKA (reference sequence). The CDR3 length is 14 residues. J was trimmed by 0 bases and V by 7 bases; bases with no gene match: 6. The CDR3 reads CSVPDRASGNTIYF. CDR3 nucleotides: TGCAGTGTCCCCGACAGGGCCTCTGGAAACACCATATATTTT.

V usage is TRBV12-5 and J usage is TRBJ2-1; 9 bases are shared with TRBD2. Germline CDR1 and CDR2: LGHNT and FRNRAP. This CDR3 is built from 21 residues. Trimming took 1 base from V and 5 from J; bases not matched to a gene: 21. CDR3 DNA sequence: TGTGCTAGTGGTTTGGCTCTTGGGGGTCTGGCGGGGGGGCCGAAGGACAATGAGCAGTTCTTC. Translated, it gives CASGLALGGLAGGPKDNEQFF.

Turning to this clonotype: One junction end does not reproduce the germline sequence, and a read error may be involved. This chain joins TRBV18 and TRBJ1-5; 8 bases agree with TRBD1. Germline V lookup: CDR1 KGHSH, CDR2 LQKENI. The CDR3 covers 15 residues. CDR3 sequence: CASSPQGGSNQPQHF. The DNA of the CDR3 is TGTGCCAGCTCTCCACAGGGGGGGAGCAATCAGCCCCAGCATTTT.

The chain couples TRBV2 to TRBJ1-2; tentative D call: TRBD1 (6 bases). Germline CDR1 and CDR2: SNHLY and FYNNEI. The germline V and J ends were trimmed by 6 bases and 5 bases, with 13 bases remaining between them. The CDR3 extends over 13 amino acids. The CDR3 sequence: CASSTGSEYGYTF. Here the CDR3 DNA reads TGTGCCAGCAGCACAGGGTCGGAGTATGGCTACACCTTC.